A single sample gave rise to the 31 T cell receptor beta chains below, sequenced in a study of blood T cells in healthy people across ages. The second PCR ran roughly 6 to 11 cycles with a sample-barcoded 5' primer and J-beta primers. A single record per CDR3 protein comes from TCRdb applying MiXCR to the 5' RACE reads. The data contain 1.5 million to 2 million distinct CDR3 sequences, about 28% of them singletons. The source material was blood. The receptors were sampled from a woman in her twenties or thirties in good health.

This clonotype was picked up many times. CDR3: CASSLDARDNGYTF. In nucleotides, the CDR3 is TGCGCCAGCAGCTTGGATGCCAGGGATAATGGCTACACCTTC. V usage is TRBV5-1 and J usage is TRBJ1-2; the D gene is possibly TRBD1 (5 bases). V dropped 0 bases and J dropped 6 bases, with 12 bases sitting between them. The germline CDR1 and CDR2 sequences are SGHRS and YFSETQ. The CDR3 is 14 amino acids.

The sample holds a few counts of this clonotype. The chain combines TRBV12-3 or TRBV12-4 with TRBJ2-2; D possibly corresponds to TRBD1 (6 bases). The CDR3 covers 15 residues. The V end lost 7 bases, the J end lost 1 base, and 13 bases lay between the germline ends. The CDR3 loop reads CASNYRARNTGELFF. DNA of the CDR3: TGTGCCAGCAATTACAGGGCTAGGAACACCGGGGAGCTGTTTTTT.

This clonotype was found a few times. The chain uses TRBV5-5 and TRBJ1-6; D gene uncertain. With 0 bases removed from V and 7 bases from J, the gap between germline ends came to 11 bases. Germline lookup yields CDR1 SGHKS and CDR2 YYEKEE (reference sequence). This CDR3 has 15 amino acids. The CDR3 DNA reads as TGTGCCAGCAGCTTGGTTCCAGAGTTAAATTCACCCCTCCACTTT. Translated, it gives CASSLVPELNSPLHF.

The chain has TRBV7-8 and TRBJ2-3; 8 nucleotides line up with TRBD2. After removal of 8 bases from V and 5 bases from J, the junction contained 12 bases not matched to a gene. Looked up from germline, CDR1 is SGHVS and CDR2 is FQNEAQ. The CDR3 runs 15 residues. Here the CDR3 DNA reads TGTGCCAGCTTGCCGGGACTAGAAGCGCTAGATACGCAGTATTTT. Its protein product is CASLPGLEALDTQYF.

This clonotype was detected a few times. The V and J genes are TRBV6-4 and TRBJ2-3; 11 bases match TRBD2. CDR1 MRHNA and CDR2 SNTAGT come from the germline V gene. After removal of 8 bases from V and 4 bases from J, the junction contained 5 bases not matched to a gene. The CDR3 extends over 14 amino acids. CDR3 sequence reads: CASQTSGESDTQYF. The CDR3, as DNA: TGTGCCAGCCAGACTAGCGGGGAATCAGATACGCAGTATTTT.

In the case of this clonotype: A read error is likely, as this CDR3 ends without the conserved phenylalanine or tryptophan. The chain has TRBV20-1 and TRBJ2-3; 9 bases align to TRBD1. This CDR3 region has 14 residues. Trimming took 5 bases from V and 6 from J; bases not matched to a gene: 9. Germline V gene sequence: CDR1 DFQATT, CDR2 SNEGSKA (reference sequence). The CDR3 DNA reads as TGCAGTGCTTTAGGACAGGGGACATTGGATACGCAGTATCTT. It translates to CSALGQGTLDTQYL.

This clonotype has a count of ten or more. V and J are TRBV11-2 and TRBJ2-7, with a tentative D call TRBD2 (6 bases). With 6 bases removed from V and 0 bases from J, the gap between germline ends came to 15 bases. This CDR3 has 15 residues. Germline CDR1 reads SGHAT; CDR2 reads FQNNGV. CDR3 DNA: TGTGCCAGCAGTTACGGCGGGGTGAGCTCCTACGAGCAGTACTTC. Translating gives CASSYGGVSSYEQYF.

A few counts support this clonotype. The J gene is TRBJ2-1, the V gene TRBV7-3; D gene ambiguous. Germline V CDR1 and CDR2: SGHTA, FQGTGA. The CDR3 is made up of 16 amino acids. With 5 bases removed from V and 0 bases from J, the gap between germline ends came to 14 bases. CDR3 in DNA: TGTGCCAGCAGCCAAGGCTCTGGGAACTCCTACAATGAGCAGTTCTTC. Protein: CASSQGSGNSYNEQFF.

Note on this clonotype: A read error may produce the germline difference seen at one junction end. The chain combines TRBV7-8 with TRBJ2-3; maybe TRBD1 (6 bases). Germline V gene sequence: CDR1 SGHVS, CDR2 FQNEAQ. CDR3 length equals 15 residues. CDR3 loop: CASRRTVADTDRQYF. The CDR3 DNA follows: TGTGCCAGCAGACGGACAGTGGCCGACACAGATAGGCAGTATTTT.

CDR3 sequence: CASSNRAKNTEAFF. CDR3 DNA sequence: TGTGCCAGCAGCAACAGGGCTAAGAACACTGAAGCTTTCTTT. The chain is built from TRBV7-2 and TRBJ1-1, with D perhaps TRBD1 (6 bases). The CDR3 totals 14 residues. V gave up 5 bases and J gave up 1 base, with 11 bases separating them. Germline V gene sequence: CDR1 SGHTA, CDR2 FQGNSA.

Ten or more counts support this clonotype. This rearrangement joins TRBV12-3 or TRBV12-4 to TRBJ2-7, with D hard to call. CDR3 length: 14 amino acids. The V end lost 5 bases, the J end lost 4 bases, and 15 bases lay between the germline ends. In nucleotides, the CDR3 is TGTGCCAGCAGTCTTACCCCCTTCGGGTACGAGCAGTACTTC. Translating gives CASSLTPFGYEQYF.

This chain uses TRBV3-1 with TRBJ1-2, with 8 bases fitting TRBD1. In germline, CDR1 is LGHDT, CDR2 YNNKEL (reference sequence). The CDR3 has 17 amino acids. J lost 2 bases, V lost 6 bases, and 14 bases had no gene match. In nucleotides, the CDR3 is TGTGCCAGCAGTCTCCCAGGGGGACAGGACACAAACTATGGCTACACCTTC. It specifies CASSLPGGQDTNYGYTF.

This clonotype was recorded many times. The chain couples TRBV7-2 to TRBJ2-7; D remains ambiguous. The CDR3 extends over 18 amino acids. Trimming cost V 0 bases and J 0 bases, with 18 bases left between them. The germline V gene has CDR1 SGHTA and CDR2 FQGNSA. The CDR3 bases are TGTGCCAGCAGCTTAGCATCGGGCTCCCAAACCCTCTCCTACGAGCAGTACTTC. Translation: CASSLASGSQTLSYEQYF.

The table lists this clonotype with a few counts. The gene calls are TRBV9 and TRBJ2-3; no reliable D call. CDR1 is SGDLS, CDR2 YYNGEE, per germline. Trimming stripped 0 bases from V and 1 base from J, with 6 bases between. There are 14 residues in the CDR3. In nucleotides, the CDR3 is TGTGCCAGCAGCGTAGGATCCCGCACAGATACGCAGTATTTT. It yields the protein CASSVGSRTDTQYF.

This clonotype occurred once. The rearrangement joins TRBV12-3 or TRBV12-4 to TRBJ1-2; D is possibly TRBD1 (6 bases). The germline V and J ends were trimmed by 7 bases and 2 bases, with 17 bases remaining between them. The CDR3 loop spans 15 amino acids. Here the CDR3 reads CASTGTPTTNYGYTF. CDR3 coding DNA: TGTGCCAGCACCGGGACACCTACTACGAACTATGGCTACACCTTC.

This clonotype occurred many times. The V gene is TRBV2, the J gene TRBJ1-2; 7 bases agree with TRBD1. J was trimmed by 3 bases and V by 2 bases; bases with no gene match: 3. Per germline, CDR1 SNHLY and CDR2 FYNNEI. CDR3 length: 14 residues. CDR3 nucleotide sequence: TGTGCCAGCAGTGAAAAGGGGGCTGACTATGGCTACACCTTC. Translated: CASSEKGADYGYTF.

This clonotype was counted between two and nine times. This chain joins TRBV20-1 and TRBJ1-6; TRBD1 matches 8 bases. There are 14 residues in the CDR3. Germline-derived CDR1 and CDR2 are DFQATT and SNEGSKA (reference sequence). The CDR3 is CSGQGLGNNSPLHF. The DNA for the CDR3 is TGCAGCGGACAGGGTTTGGGAAATAATTCACCCCTCCACTTT.

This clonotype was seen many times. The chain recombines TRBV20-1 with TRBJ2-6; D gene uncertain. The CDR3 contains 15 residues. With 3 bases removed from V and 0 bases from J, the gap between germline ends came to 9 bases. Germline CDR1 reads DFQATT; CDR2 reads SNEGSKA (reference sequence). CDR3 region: CSASSMNSGANVLTF. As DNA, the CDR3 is TGCAGTGCTAGTTCTATGAACTCTGGGGCCAACGTCCTGACTTTC.

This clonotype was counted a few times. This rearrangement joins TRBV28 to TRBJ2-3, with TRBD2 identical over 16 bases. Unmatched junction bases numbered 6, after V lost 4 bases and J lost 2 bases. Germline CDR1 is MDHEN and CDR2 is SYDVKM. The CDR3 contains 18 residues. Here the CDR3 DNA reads TGTGCCAGCAGTTCGGGACTAGCGGGGGGGCCACCCACAGATACGCAGTATTTT. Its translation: CASSSGLAGGPPTDTQYF.

CDR3 sequence reads: CAWGTSGGGHNEQFF. CDR3 DNA sequence: TGTGCCTGGGGGACTAGCGGGGGGGGCCACAATGAGCAGTTCTTC. The gene calls are TRBV30 and TRBJ2-1, with 16 positions matching TRBD2. The CDR3 contains 15 residues. V dropped 5 bases and J dropped 5; count of bases not matched to a gene: 3. Germline CDR1 is GTSNPN and CDR2 is SVGIG (reference sequence).

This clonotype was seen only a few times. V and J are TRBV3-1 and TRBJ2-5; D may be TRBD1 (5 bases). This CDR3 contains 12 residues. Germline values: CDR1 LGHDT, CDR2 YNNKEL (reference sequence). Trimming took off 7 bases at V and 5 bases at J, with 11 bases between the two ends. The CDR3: CASTRNRETQYF. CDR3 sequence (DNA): TGTGCCAGCACCCGAAACAGGGAGACCCAGTACTTC.

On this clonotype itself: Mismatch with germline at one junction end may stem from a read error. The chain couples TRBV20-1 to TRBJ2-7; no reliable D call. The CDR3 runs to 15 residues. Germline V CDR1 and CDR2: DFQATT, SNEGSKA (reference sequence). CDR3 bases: TGCAGCGCTATTTCCCAAAACACCAATGCCTACGGGCAGTACTTC. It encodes CSAISQNTNAYGQYF.

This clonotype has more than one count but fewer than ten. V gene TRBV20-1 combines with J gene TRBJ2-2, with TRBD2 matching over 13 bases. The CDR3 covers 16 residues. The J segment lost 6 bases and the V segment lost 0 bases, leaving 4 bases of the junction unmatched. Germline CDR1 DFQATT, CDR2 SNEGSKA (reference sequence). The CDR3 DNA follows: TGCAGTGCTAGAGACACTAGCGGGAGGGCGGCCGGGGAGCTGTTTTTT. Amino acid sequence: CSARDTSGRAAGELFF.

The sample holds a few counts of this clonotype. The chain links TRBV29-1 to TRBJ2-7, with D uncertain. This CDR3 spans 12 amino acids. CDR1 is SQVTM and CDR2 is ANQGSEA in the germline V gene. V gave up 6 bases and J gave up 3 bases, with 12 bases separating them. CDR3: CSVDTPIYEQYF. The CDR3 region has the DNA TGCAGCGTCGACACGCCGATCTACGAGCAGTACTTC.

CDR3 region: CASSWGTDRGSGTIYF. CDR3 bases: TGTGCCAGCAGCTGGGGAACGGACAGGGGCTCAGGCACCATATATTTT. The chain employs TRBV5-4 and TRBJ1-3; 9 bases agree with TRBD1. The CDR3 runs 16 residues. V gave up 3 bases and J gave up 9 bases; unmatched junction bases: 13. Germline V lookup: CDR1 SGHNT, CDR2 YYREEE (reference sequence). Supplemented by reference TRBV5-4 and TRBJ1-3, the full variable domain reads ETGVTQSPTHLIKTRGQQVTLRCSSQSGHNTVSWYQQALGQGPQFIFQYYREEENGRGNFPPRFSGLQFPNYSSELNVNALELDDSALYLCASSWGTDRGSGTIYFGEGSWLTVV.

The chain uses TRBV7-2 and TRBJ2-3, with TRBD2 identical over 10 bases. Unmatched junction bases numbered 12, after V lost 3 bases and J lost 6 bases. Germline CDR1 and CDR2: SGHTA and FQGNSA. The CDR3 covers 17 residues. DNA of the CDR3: TGTGCCAGCAGCTTGCCTCATAAGCGGGAGGGCGACGATACGCAGTATTTT. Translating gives CASSLPHKREGDDTQYF.

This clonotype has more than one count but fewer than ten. CDR3: CASSRTTGTEQYF. The DNA of the CDR3 is TGTGCCAGCAGCCGTACTACAGGCACCGAGCAGTACTTC. The chain employs TRBV7-9 and TRBJ2-7, with D tentatively TRBD1 (5 bases). V was clipped by 5 bases and J by 6 bases, with 14 bases between them. The germline CDR1 and CDR2 sequences are SEHNR and FQNEAQ (reference sequence). CDR3 length equals 13 residues.

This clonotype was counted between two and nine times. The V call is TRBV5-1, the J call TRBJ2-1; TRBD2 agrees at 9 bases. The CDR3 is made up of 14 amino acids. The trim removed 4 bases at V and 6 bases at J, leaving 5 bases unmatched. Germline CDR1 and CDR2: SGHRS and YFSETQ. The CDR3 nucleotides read TGCGCCAGCAGCGGCGGGGGGGCGGGCAATGAGCAGTTCTTC. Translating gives CASSGGGAGNEQFF. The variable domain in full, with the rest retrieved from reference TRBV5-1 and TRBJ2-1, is KAGVTQTPRYLIKTRGQQVTLSCSPISGHRSVSWYQQTPGQGLQFLFEYFSETQRNKGNFPGRFSGRQFSNSRSEMNVSTLELGDSALYLCASSGGGAGNEQFFGPGTRLTVL.

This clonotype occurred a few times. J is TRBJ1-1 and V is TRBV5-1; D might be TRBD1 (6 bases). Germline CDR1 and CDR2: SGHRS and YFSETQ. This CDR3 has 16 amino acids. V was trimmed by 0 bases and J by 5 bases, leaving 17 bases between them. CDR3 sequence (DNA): TGCGCCAGCAGCTTGGCCGAGGGGGGAGTAAAGACTGAAGCTTTCTTT. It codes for CASSLAEGGVKTEAFF.

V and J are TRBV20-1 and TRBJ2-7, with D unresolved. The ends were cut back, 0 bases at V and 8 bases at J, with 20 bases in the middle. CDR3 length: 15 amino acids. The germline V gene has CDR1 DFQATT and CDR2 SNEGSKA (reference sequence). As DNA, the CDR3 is TGCAGTGCTAGAGATCCCGGAAAGGGTCCTGAAAAGCAGTACTTC. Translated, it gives CSARDPGKGPEKQYF.

The CDR3 nucleotides read TGCAGCGGCGGGACAGGGGGCTTCAGGAACACTGAAGCTTTCTTT. Encoded protein: CSGGTGGFRNTEAFF. The J gene is TRBJ1-1, the V gene TRBV29-1; 12 nucleotides align to TRBD1. CDR3 length: 15 amino acids. Germline assignment: CDR1 SQVTM and CDR2 ANQGSEA. With 7 bases clipped from V and 1 base from J, the junction kept 7 bases outside the gene matches.